Following are 31 T cell receptor beta chains from one sample sequenced in a study of shared clonotypes between healthy human individuals. Produced via immunoSEQ multiplex PCR; TCRdb's table is partial and in-frame only. The repertoire includes over a million clones, approximately 98.5% of them detected once, and around 0.38% sits in the top ten. The specimen was naive CD4+ T cells sorted from blood. The sample's subset: CD45RA+ positively selected. Receptor source: a man aged 25-45 years in good health.

J is TRBJ1-5 and V is TRBV7-8; D not certain. Per germline, CDR1 SGHVS and CDR2 FQNEAQ. This CDR3 spans 17 amino acids. V shed 3 bases and J shed 0 bases, with 15 bases lying between them. The CDR3 spells CASSFGVAGNSNQPQHF. Here the CDR3 DNA reads TGTGCCAGCAGCTTTGGGGTAGCAGGAAATAGCAATCAGCCCCAGCATTTT.

The chain carries TRBV6-6 and TRBJ2-3; D unclear. This CDR3 has 13 amino acids. Trimming shortened V by 5 bases and J by 2 bases, and 8 bases separated the two germline ends. The V gene's germline CDR1 is MNHNY and CDR2 SVGAGI (reference sequence). As DNA, the CDR3 is TGTGCCAGCAGTAGAATGTACACAGATACGCAGTATTTT. Amino acid sequence: CASSRMYTDTQYF.

V is TRBV29-1 and J is TRBJ1-2; TRBD1 matches 12 bases. V trimming: 6 bases; J trimming: 3 bases; junction bases outside the gene matches: 5. The CDR3 sequence is 14 residues long. Germline CDR1 is SQVTM and CDR2 is ANQGSEA. The CDR3 reads CSVRRDRGHYGYTF. CDR3 in DNA: TGCAGCGTCCGCCGGGACAGGGGGCACTATGGCTACACCTTC.

The rearrangement links TRBV28 to TRBJ2-7; 7 bases line up with TRBD2. The V gene's germline CDR1 is MDHEN and CDR2 SYDVKM. The ends lost 6 bases at V and 0 bases at J; junction bases unmatched: 5. The CDR3 is 14 amino acids. CDR3 residues: CASRPSGRSYEQYF. CDR3 in DNA: TGTGCCAGCAGGCCTAGCGGACGCTCCTACGAGCAGTACTTC.

The chain has TRBV12-5 and TRBJ2-5; 7 bases are shared with TRBD2. Germline CDR1 is LGHNT and CDR2 is FRNRAP. The junction had 10 bases not matched to a gene; V was cut back by 7 bases and J by 5 bases. The CDR3 consists of 14 residues. CDR3 amino acids: CASATSAWGETQYF. For the CDR3, the DNA is TGTGCTAGTGCCACTAGCGCATGGGGGGAGACCCAGTACTTC.

This chain links TRBV4-1 with TRBJ2-7; the D gene is possibly TRBD2 (6 bases). With 4 bases removed from V and 1 base from J, the gap between germline ends came to 8 bases. CDR3 length: 13 residues. CDR1 is MGHRA, CDR2 YSYEKL, per germline. As DNA, the CDR3 is TGCGCCAGCAGCCGCGGGATTTCCTACGAGCAGTACTTC. Amino acid sequence: CASSRGISYEQYF.

The rearrangement uses TRBV18 and TRBJ2-3; 12 bases agree with TRBD2. CDR3 length equals 16 residues. V lost 2 bases and J lost 0; bases outside the gene matches: 0. Germline V gives CDR1 KGHSH, CDR2 LQKENI. In nucleotides, the CDR3 is TGTGCCAGCTCACCAGGGACTAGCGGGAGCACAGATACGCAGTATTTT. Protein: CASSPGTSGSTDTQYF.

The chain has TRBV6-5 and TRBJ2-3; weak D call: TRBD2 (5 bases). Germline lookup yields CDR1 MNHEY and CDR2 SVGAGI. This CDR3 has 15 residues. The V end lost 1 base, the J end lost 3 bases, and 11 bases lay between the germline ends. CDR3 residues: CASSYFGEATDTQYF. CDR3 nucleotides: TGTGCCAGCAGTTACTTCGGGGAAGCGACAGATACGCAGTATTTT.

This clone appeared once. The chain is built from TRBV21-1 and TRBJ2-7; whether TRBD1, the table's D call, matches the DNA was not checked. TRBV21-1 is listed as a pseudogene. The CDR3 sequence is 18 residues long. The DNA of the CDR3 is TGTGCCAGCAGCACCTTGACAGGTGCCCATCTCGATCCTTACGAGCAGTACTTC. This gives the protein CASSTLTGAHLDPYEQYF.

The CDR3 protein is CASSPRGSGRGTGELFF. CDR3 in DNA: TGTGCCAGCAGCCCAAGGGGTAGCGGGAGGGGTACCGGGGAGCTGTTTTTT. The chain employs TRBV5-4 and TRBJ2-2; TRBD2 matches at 11 bases. CDR3 size: 17 residues. V shed 4 bases, J shed 5 bases, and the junction held 10 bases outside the gene matches. Germline V gene data show CDR1 as SGHNT and CDR2 as YYREEE (reference sequence).

The V call is TRBV9, the J call TRBJ2-7; the match to TRBD1 covers 10 bases. J lost 6 bases, V lost 0 bases, and 6 bases had no gene match. The CDR3 contains 15 residues. Germline CDR1 and CDR2: SGDLS and YYNGEE. CDR3 in amino acids: CASSVGGTGVFEQYF. CDR3 nucleotide sequence: TGTGCCAGCAGCGTAGGGGGGACAGGGGTCTTCGAGCAGTACTTC.

J is TRBJ2-7 and V is TRBV19; 11 bases align to TRBD2. Trimming took 6 bases from V and 7 from J; bases not matched to a gene: 11. CDR1 and CDR2 from the germline V gene are LNHDA and SQIVND (reference sequence). The CDR3 loop spans 15 amino acids. CDR3 bases: TGTGCCAGTAGAACTAGCGGGAGCCCGCTGTGGGAGCAGTACTTC. Amino acids: CASRTSGSPLWEQYF.

This sequence joins TRBV28 and TRBJ2-7; 7 bases line up with TRBD2. The junction had 14 bases not matched to a gene; V was cut back by 6 bases and J by 9 bases. Germline assignment: CDR1 MDHEN and CDR2 SYDVKM. This CDR3 is 14 amino acids long. Here the CDR3 reads CASRPAGREKWQYF. The CDR3 bases are TGTGCCAGCAGGCCCGCGGGGCGGGAGAAATGGCAGTACTTC. Full variable domain (rest looked up from reference TRBV28 and TRBJ2-7): DVKVTQSSRYLVKRTGEKVFLECVQDMDHENMFWYRQDPGLGLRLIYFSYDVKMKEKGDIPEGYSVSREKKERFSLILESASTNQTSMYLCASRPAGREKWQYFGPGTRLTVT.

Turning to this clone: In the same sample, other DNA sequences code for this CDR3. This chain connects TRBV5-4 to TRBJ2-5; D call uncertain. Trimming took 2 bases from V and 2 from J, leaving 4 bases between them. This CDR3 has 12 residues. Germline values: CDR1 SGHNT, CDR2 YYREEE (reference sequence). In nucleotides, the CDR3 is TGTGCCAGCAGCTTAGGACAAGAGACCCAGTACTTC. Encoded protein: CASSLGQETQYF.

The J gene is TRBJ2-7, the V gene TRBV5-4, with a weak D call TRBD2 (6 bases). In germline, CDR1 is SGHNT, CDR2 YYREEE (reference sequence). V lost 1 base to trimming and J lost 7 bases, with 15 bases between them. The CDR3 extends over 14 amino acids. The CDR3 spells CASSLPGLPGEQYF. Written as DNA, the CDR3 is TGTGCCAGCAGCTTGCCGGGACTCCCGGGTGAGCAGTACTTC.

This rearrangement joins TRBV10-3 to TRBJ2-1; D is possibly TRBD1 (6 bases). V lost 11 bases and J 0 bases, leaving 17 bases between the germline ends. The CDR3 sequence is 15 residues long. Germline lookup yields CDR1 ENHRY and CDR2 SYGVKD. CDR3 in DNA: TGTGCCGCCCAGGGGAAGCGGAGCTCCTACAATGAGCAGTTCTTC. This sequence encodes CAAQGKRSSYNEQFF.

CDR3: CASSGDRGLNQPQHF. The CDR3 DNA sequence: TGTGCCAGCAGTGGGGACAGGGGGCTGAATCAGCCCCAGCATTTT. V gene TRBV2 combines with J gene TRBJ1-5; 12 bases are a match to TRBD1. The V and J ends lost 4 bases and 4 bases, in that order; junction bases with no gene match: 2. The CDR3 covers 15 residues. Germline V CDR1 and CDR2: SNHLY, FYNNEI.

The V gene is TRBV27, the J gene TRBJ1-1; the D is unclear. This CDR3 comprises 13 residues. The ends were cut back, 5 bases at V and 1 base at J, with 8 bases in the middle. Per germline, CDR1 MNHEY and CDR2 SMNVEV (reference sequence). As DNA, the CDR3 is TGTGCCAGCAGTCGTGACAAGAACACTGAAGCTTTCTTT. Translation: CASSRDKNTEAFF.

The chain has TRBV27 and TRBJ2-1; 15 positions match TRBD2. The CDR3 runs 19 residues. Trimming removed 3 bases from V and 7 bases from J; junction bases left unmatched: 13. CDR1 and CDR2 from the germline V gene are MNHEY and SMNVEV (reference sequence). CDR3 bases: TGTGCCAGCAGTTTCGAGCCCGGACTAGCGGGAGGGCTACGAAATGAGCAGTTCTTC. Its protein is CASSFEPGLAGGLRNEQFF.

V gene TRBV5-1 combines with J gene TRBJ1-5; TRBD1 matches at 9 bases. This CDR3 has 18 amino acids. With 2 bases clipped from V and 6 bases from J, the junction kept 15 bases outside the gene matches. Germline V CDR1 and CDR2: SGHRS, YFSETQ. CDR3: CASSLKNPKDRGGQPQHF. DNA for the CDR3: TGCGCCAGCAGCTTAAAAAATCCAAAGGACAGGGGAGGTCAGCCCCAGCATTTT.

The chain joins TRBV5-6 to TRBJ1-1; D may be TRBD1 (6 bases). The CDR3 runs to 13 residues. V was pared by 5 bases and J by 0 bases, with 8 bases between. CDR1 and CDR2 from the germline V gene are SGHDT and YYEEEE. CDR3 region: CASRNRVNTEAFF. CDR3 DNA: TGTGCCAGCAGGAACAGGGTGAACACTGAAGCTTTCTTT.

Note on this clone: Other nucleotide sequences from this sample produce the same CDR3. The chain couples TRBV5-4 to TRBJ1-1; no clear D. V lost 0 bases to trimming and J lost 1 base, with 4 bases between them. The germline V gene encodes CDR1 SGHNT and CDR2 YYREEE (reference sequence). This CDR3 spans 13 amino acids. The CDR3 spells CASSLVPNTEAFF. The CDR3 nucleotides are TGTGCCAGCAGCTTGGTCCCGAACACTGAAGCTTTCTTT.

V gene TRBV29-1 combines with J gene TRBJ2-2; 10 bases fit TRBD1. This CDR3 spans 13 amino acids. Per the germline V gene, CDR1 is SQVTM and CDR2 is ANQGSEA. The V segment lost 4 bases and the J segment 9 bases; nucleotides outside the gene matches: 5. The CDR3 DNA reads as TGCAGCGTTGCCGACAGGGGGCTTCGGGAGCTGTTTTTT. It is translated as CSVADRGLRELFF.

This chain connects TRBV9 to TRBJ2-1; D is perhaps TRBD1 (5 bases). CDR1 is SGDLS, CDR2 YYNGEE, per germline. Trimming left V 0 bases short and J 10 bases short, with 11 bases between. The CDR3 sequence is 13 residues long. CDR3 sequence: CASSVVGVGEQFF. The CDR3 bases are TGTGCCAGCAGCGTAGTAGGGGTGGGCGAGCAGTTCTTC.

As concerns this clone: At the DNA level, this CDR3 is encoded by other sequences in the same sample as well. The chain has TRBV7-6 and TRBJ2-3; tentative D call: TRBD2 (7 bases). There are 16 residues in the CDR3. Trimming shortened V by 1 base and J by 0 bases, and 11 bases separated the two germline ends. The germline CDR1 and CDR2 sequences are SGHVS and FNYEAQ. This chain's CDR3 is CASSLGGGSSTDTQYF. DNA of the CDR3: TGTGCCAGCAGCTTAGGGGGGGGCAGTAGCACAGATACGCAGTATTTT.

The genes are TRBV27 and TRBJ2-7, with TRBD2 identical over 12 bases. CDR3 length: 15 residues. J lost 0 bases, V lost 8 bases, and 5 bases had no gene match. CDR1 is MNHEY, CDR2 SMNVEV, per germline (reference sequence). The CDR3 DNA sequence: TGTGCCAGCTCGCCTAGCGGGAGGGCCTCCTACGAGCAGTACTTC. Encoded protein: CASSPSGRASYEQYF.

CDR3 amino acids: CASQIGMNTGELFF. In DNA form, the CDR3 reads TGTGCCAGCCAAATTGGGATGAACACCGGGGAGCTGTTTTTT. The rearrangement joins TRBV9 to TRBJ2-2; D is unclear. The CDR3 runs to 14 residues. Deletions cut 7 bases from V and 1 base from J, with 11 bases between. The germline CDR1 and CDR2 sequences are SGDLS and YYNGEE. Full variable domain (missing parts from reference TRBV9 and TRBJ2-2): DSGVTQTPKHLITATGQRVTLRCSPRSGDLSVYWYQQSLDQGLQFLIQYYNGEERAKGNILERFSAQQFPDLHSELNLSSLELGDSALYFCASQIGMNTGELFFGEGSRLTVL.

V is TRBV7-9 and J is TRBJ2-5; D gene unclear. The germline V gene encodes CDR1 SEHNR and CDR2 FQNEAQ (reference sequence). The length of the CDR3 is 15 residues. V was shortened by 5 bases and J by 4 bases, with 17 bases between the two germline ends. The CDR3 nucleotides read TGTGCCAGCAGCCGAGTACACAGAACGGGAGAGACCCAGTACTTC. It translates to CASSRVHRTGETQYF.

The rearrangement uses TRBV2 and TRBJ1-1, with D possibly matching TRBD1 (6 bases). Trimming removed 4 bases at V and 8 bases at J, with 17 bases between. The germline V gene encodes CDR1 SNHLY and CDR2 FYNNEI. The CDR3 sequence is 14 residues long. CDR3 loop: CASSVGGVRREAFF. Here the CDR3 DNA reads TGTGCCAGCAGTGTTGGGGGCGTAAGAAGAGAAGCTTTCTTT.

The rearrangement joins TRBV9 to TRBJ1-1; unclear D gene. From germline, CDR1 is SGDLS and CDR2 YYNGEE. The CDR3 runs to 14 residues. Trimming removed 4 bases from V and 0 bases from J, with 10 bases in between. CDR3 sequence (DNA): TGTGCCAGCAGCCCGGTATCGGTGAACACTGAAGCTTTCTTT. This codes for CASSPVSVNTEAFF.

V and J are TRBV15 and TRBJ2-5; no firm D call. Between the trimmed V and J ends, which lost 0 bases and 2 bases, there was a span of 10 bases. Germline V gene data show CDR1 as LNHNV and CDR2 as YYDKDF (reference sequence). CDR3 size: 15 residues. The CDR3 loop reads CATSRDTVRQETQYF. CDR3 coding DNA: TGTGCCACCAGCAGAGATACGGTACGACAAGAGACCCAGTACTTC.